The 20 T cell receptor beta chains below all came from one sample that was sequenced in a study of vaccination and CD4 T cells after COVID-19. TCRdb re-derived calls from the PCR reads in MiXCR, one entry per CDR3 protein. Of about 21,000 distinct CDR3 sequences in the sample, 50% to 60% are singletons; the top ten hold about 0.89%. The sample in question was CD4+ T cells from blood, obtained before SARS-CoV-2 vaccination. All receptors come from a human donor who had recovered from COVID-19.

This clonotype was seen more than once but under ten times. V and J are TRBV6-1 and TRBJ2-5, with TRBD1 matching over 7 bases. Germline CDR1 reads MNHNS; CDR2 reads SASEGT. V lost 6 bases and J lost 5; bases outside the gene matches: 9. CDR3 length: 14 amino acids. The CDR3 sequence: CASSTSTGLETQYF. In DNA, the CDR3 is TGTGCCAGCAGCACTTCGACAGGGCTGGAGACCCAGTACTTC.

This chain joins TRBV28 and TRBJ2-1; tentatively, D is TRBD1 (6 bases). CDR1 and CDR2 (germline): MDHEN, SYDVKM. CDR3 length equals 14 residues. Trimming stripped 7 bases from V and 0 bases from J, with 10 bases between. CDR3 amino acids: CASTGTSSYNEQFF. CDR3 in DNA: TGTGCCAGCACTGGGACAAGCTCCTACAATGAGCAGTTCTTC.

This clonotype was picked up a small number of times. The chain employs TRBV7-9 and TRBJ2-1; TRBD2 aligns across 8 bases. The CDR3 totals 13 residues. From germline, CDR1 is SEHNR and CDR2 FQNEAQ (reference sequence). V was clipped by 3 bases and J by 5 bases; unmatched bases: 0. CDR3 sequence reads: CASSFSGDNEQFF. CDR3 DNA sequence: TGTGCCAGCAGCTTTAGCGGGGACAATGAGCAGTTCTTC.

The V and J genes are TRBV20-1 and TRBJ2-2; no firm D call. Germline V gene lookup returns CDR1 DFQATT and CDR2 SNEGSKA (reference sequence). Trimming pared 0 bases from V and 0 bases from J, leaving 14 bases between. The CDR3 is 17 residues long. The CDR3 DNA follows: TGCAGTGCTAGAGATCGGCTACCAATTTCGAACACCGGGGAGCTGTTTTTT. As protein: CSARDRLPISNTGELFF.

The chain is built from TRBV7-9 and TRBJ2-5; D remains unclear. CDR1 SEHNR and CDR2 FQNEAQ come from the germline V gene (reference sequence). The V gene lost 8 bases and the J gene lost 5 bases, with 15 bases spanning the gap. The CDR3 spans 13 residues. The CDR3 nucleotides are TGTGCCAGCGTTGGAACCAACCTGGAGACCCAGTACTTC. Translation gives CASVGTNLETQYF.

The chain has TRBV6-1 and TRBJ2-3; 13 bases are shared with TRBD2. Losses at the gene ends were 4 bases for V and 3 bases for J; bases not matched to a gene: 4. CDR3 length: 16 residues. Germline loops: CDR1 MNHNS, CDR2 SASEGT. The CDR3 DNA is TGTGCCAGCAGTGGGACTAGCGGGAGTGGGACAGATACGCAGTATTTT. Translated: CASSGTSGSGTDTQYF.

V is TRBV27 and J is TRBJ2-7; D is possibly TRBD1 or TRBD2 (7 bases each). V lost 5 bases and J 5 bases, leaving 19 bases between the germline ends. Per germline, CDR1 MNHEY and CDR2 SMNVEV (reference sequence). This CDR3 spans 15 amino acids. The CDR3 coding sequence is TGTGCCAGCAGTCCCCAGGGGGAGGGCCACGACGAGCAGTACTTC. It yields the protein CASSPQGEGHDEQYF.

The chain is built from TRBV15 and TRBJ2-3; D remains unclear. The CDR3 sequence is 16 residues long. Trimming left V 0 bases short and J 4 bases short, with 14 bases between. Germline V lookup: CDR1 LNHNV, CDR2 YYDKDF (reference sequence). This CDR3 reads CATSRDQLFNSDTQYF. CDR3 coding DNA: TGTGCCACCAGCAGAGATCAGCTTTTCAACTCAGATACGCAGTATTTT.

The sample holds a few counts of this clonotype. Here the CDR3 DNA reads TGTGCCAGCAGGCCAGGCAATCAGCCCCAGCATTTT. This codes for CASRPGNQPQHF. The gene calls are TRBV6-1 and TRBJ1-5; D uncertain. V lost 6 bases and J lost 2, with 5 bases in between. CDR3 length: 12 amino acids. Germline V CDR1 and CDR2: MNHNS, SASEGT.

The chain joins TRBV24-1 to TRBJ2-1; D is undetermined. The CDR3 has 13 amino acids. From germline, CDR1 is KGHDR and CDR2 SFDVKD. The V and J ends lost 7 bases and 9 bases respectively, with 15 bases between them. The CDR3 loop is CATSPAEWAEQFF. CDR3 in DNA: TGTGCCACCAGCCCGGCCGAATGGGCTGAGCAGTTCTTC.

The genes are TRBV28 and TRBJ2-7; no clear D gene. The V end lost 5 bases, the J end lost 2 bases, and 7 bases lay between the germline ends. CDR1 is MDHEN, CDR2 SYDVKM, per germline. The CDR3 is 12 residues long. The CDR3 loop is CASSRIPYEQYF. DNA for the CDR3: TGTGCCAGCAGTAGGATCCCCTACGAGCAGTACTTC.

The rearrangement joins TRBV4-2 to TRBJ1-5; 8 bases agree with TRBD1. V was clipped by 4 bases and J by 4 bases; unmatched bases: 6. The germline V gene encodes CDR1 LGHNA and CDR2 YNFKEQ. The CDR3 has 15 amino acids. CDR3 protein: CASSPDRATNQPQHF. As DNA, the CDR3 is TGTGCCAGCAGCCCGGACAGGGCTACGAATCAGCCCCAGCATTTT.

The table lists this clonotype with a few counts. V and J are TRBV19 and TRBJ1-5; D is perhaps TRBD1 (6 bases). This CDR3 is built from 15 residues. CDR1 LNHDA and CDR2 SQIVND come from the germline V gene (reference sequence). V was pared by 4 bases and J by 3 bases, with 13 bases between. The CDR3 DNA sequence: TGTGCCAGTAGTAGAAGGGACATTTTCAATCAGCCCCAGCATTTT. This gives the protein CASSRRDIFNQPQHF.

The gene calls are TRBV20-1 and TRBJ1-3, with unresolved D. From germline, CDR1 is DFQATT and CDR2 SNEGSKA (reference sequence). V shed 0 bases and J shed 4 bases, with 13 bases lying between them. The CDR3 extends over 15 amino acids. The CDR3 DNA is TGCAGTGCTAGAGACGGCAGAGGAACGGGAAACACCATATATTTT. It translates to CSARDGRGTGNTIYF.

This chain uses TRBV29-1 with TRBJ2-5; the match to TRBD2 covers 8 bases. J lost 0 bases, V lost 6 bases, and 9 bases had no gene match. The CDR3 contains 15 residues. Germline V gene lookup returns CDR1 SQVTM and CDR2 ANQGSEA. The CDR3 sequence is CSVVPLAEYQETQYF. As DNA, the CDR3 is TGCAGCGTGGTCCCACTAGCGGAGTACCAAGAGACCCAGTACTTC.

The V call is TRBV7-2, the J call TRBJ2-5, with D hard to call. V lost 4 bases to trimming and J lost 0 bases, with 9 bases between them. The CDR3 totals 14 residues. CDR1 SGHTA and CDR2 FQGNSA come from the germline V gene. CDR3 protein: CASSYRTYQETQYF. CDR3 DNA: TGTGCCAGCAGCTACCGGACGTACCAAGAGACCCAGTACTTC.

In this sample, this clonotype turned up a few times. The chain recombines TRBV19 with TRBJ2-5, with 8 nucleotides matching TRBD2. The trim removed 5 bases at V and 5 bases at J, leaving 7 bases unmatched. Germline values: CDR1 LNHDA, CDR2 SQIVND (reference sequence). CDR3 size: 14 residues. The CDR3 DNA follows: TGTGCCAGTAGTGTACCGGGACTAGGGGAGACCCAGTACTTC. Its translation: CASSVPGLGETQYF. The entire variable domain, with the rest obtained from reference TRBV19 and TRBJ2-5, is as follows: DGGITQSPKYLFRKEGQNVTLSCEQNLNHDAMYWYRQDPGQGLRLIYYSQIVNDFQKGDIAEGYSVSREKKESFPLTVTSAQKNPTAFYLCASSVPGLGETQYFGPGTRLLVL.

The chain is built from TRBV19 and TRBJ1-1, with TRBD1 as a possible D gene (6 bases). Trimming pared 5 bases from V and 0 bases from J, leaving 13 bases between. Germline V gives CDR1 LNHDA, CDR2 SQIVND (reference sequence). CDR3 size: 15 residues. As DNA, the CDR3 is TGTGCCAGTAGTTGGCAGACAGGAATGAACACTGAAGCTTTCTTT. Residues: CASSWQTGMNTEAFF.

The CDR3 sequence: CASRLTNSPLHF. CDR3 coding DNA: TGTGCCAGCAGGTTGACTAATTCACCCCTCCACTTT. The chain uses TRBV7-2 and TRBJ1-6; D is unclear. Germline loops: CDR1 SGHTA, CDR2 FQGNSA. Trimming cost V 6 bases and J 6 bases, with 6 bases left between them. CDR3 length: 12 residues.

The chain employs TRBV20-1 and TRBJ2-2, with D possibly TRBD2 on 6 matching bases. V lost 3 bases, J lost 4 bases, and 18 bases lay in between. CDR3 length: 16 residues. In germline, CDR1 is DFQATT, CDR2 SNEGSKA (reference sequence). CDR3 coding DNA: TGCAGTGCTAGTCCAGAATTTTGGGGAGGCACCGGGGAGCTGTTTTTT. It yields the protein CSASPEFWGGTGELFF.